The present T cell receptor beta chain was sequenced within a study of T cell clones after liver transplantation. Across the study: Post-transplant blood was tracked for graft-donor-reactive T cell clones identified in a pre-transplant mixed lymphocyte reaction. Pre-transplant mixed lymphocyte reactions yielded third-party-reactive TCRbeta sequences as comparators for graft-donor-reactive sequences. Three of the eight recipients were HCV-positive; the rest had non-autoimmune, non-viral transplant indications. Subjects received no induction therapy and standard immunosuppression until randomization at 12-24 months post-transplant.

The sample holds one count of this clone. The repertoire was sequenced with immunoSEQ multiplex PCR; TCRdb's copy has only in-frame clones and lacks some. This table has 70,000 or so clones, nearly 95% appearing once. Germline V lookup: CDR1 SGHAT, CDR2 FQNNGV. This CDR3 comprises 11 residues. Trimming removed 5 bases from V and 3 bases from J, with 5 bases in between. This TCR came from a human patient who received a liver transplant. Some T cells may be provided by the graft donor. Specimen: CD4+ T cells from blood, collected roughly 25 months after liver transplant. The rearrangement joins TRBV11-2 to TRBJ2-7; no definite D call. CDR3 protein: CASSPFYEQYF. Here the CDR3 DNA reads TGTGCCAGCAGCCCCTTCTACGAGCAGTACTTC.